A selection of T cell receptor beta chains follows, all from one sample in a study of blood T cell repertoires in COVID-19. Here immunoSEQ multiplex PCR was the method, and the copy in TCRdb shows in-frame clones only, minus some. This repertoire shows about 220,000 clones, about 83% found once; its top ten account for approximately 3.8%. The sequencing sample was made of PBMCs or T cells enriched from blood (not recorded which). These receptors all come from a woman between 40 and 50 years old who had been exposed to COVID-19. Both conserved end residues are part of each CDR3. The D gene is left open where the match is weak. Only part of the rows carry a size: once, few, many, or a class if the clone is expanded.

V	J	size	D	CDR3	DNA
TRBV2	TRBJ2-2	-	-	CASSESSKGKRDTGELFF	TGTGCCAGCAGTGAGAGTAGTAAGGGGAAGCGTGACACCGGGGAGCTGTTTTTT
TRBV5-3	TRBJ1-4	few	-	CARSLGQGGEKLFF	TGTGCCAGAAGCTTGGGCCAGGGAGGCGAAAAACTGTTTTTT
TRBV6-5	TRBJ1-5	-	TRBD1	CASRMTGLGQPQHF	TGTGCCAGCAGGATGACAGGGCTGGGGCAGCCCCAGCATTTT
TRBV18	TRBJ2-3	-	TRBD2	CASSPGTSGGRRDTQYF	TGTGCCAGCTCACCTGGGACTAGCGGGGGGCGTAGAGATACGCAGTATTTT
TRBV5-1	TRBJ2-7	-	TRBD1	CASSLQGEYEQYF	TGCGCCAGCAGCTTGCAGGGGGAGTACGAGCAGTACTTC
TRBV28	TRBJ2-2	-	-	CASSLLRQLTGELFF	TGTGCCAGCAGTTTACTTAGACAGCTCACCGGGGAGCTGTTTTTT
TRBV5-6	TRBJ1-6	-	TRBD1	CASSLVGQGDSPLHF	TGTGCCAGCAGCTTGGTGGGACAGGGGGATTCACCCCTCCACTTT
TRBV9	TRBJ1-2	-	TRBD1	CASSIRTGGNYGYTF	TGTGCCAGCAGCATTAGGACAGGGGGAAACTATGGCTACACCTTC
TRBV9	TRBJ1-3	-	-	CASSTLDSPGNTIYF	TGTGCCAGCAGCACCCTTGACAGCCCGGGAAACACCATATATTTT
TRBV6-4	TRBJ2-7	-	-	CASIREASPTYEQYF	TGTGCCAGCATCCGGGAAGCTTCACCGACCTACGAGCAGTACTTC
TRBV9	TRBJ2-2	once	TRBD2	CASSLGLAGDYTGELFF	TGTGCCAGCAGCTTGGGACTAGCGGGGGATTACACCGGGGAGCTGTTTTTT
TRBV4-2	TRBJ1-1	-	-	CASSQERPRVTEAFF	TGTGCCAGCAGCCAAGAGCGCCCCCGGGTCACTGAAGCTTTCTTT
TRBV11-3	TRBJ2-3	-	TRBD1	CASSPGQGAGDTQYF	TGTGCCAGCAGCCCAGGACAGGGGGCAGGAGATACGCAGTATTTT
TRBV7-9	TRBJ1-1	-	-	CASSRLLTEAFF	TGTGCCAGCAGCCGACTCCTCACTGAAGCTTTCTTT
TRBV5-1	TRBJ2-5	-	-	CASSLYGDFQETQYF	TGCGCCAGCAGCTTGTATGGGGACTTTCAAGAGACCCAGTACTTC
TRBV7-2	TRBJ2-3	-	-	CASSFGLTGDTQYF	TGTGCCAGCAGCTTCGGACTCACCGGGGATACGCAGTATTTT
TRBV7-8	TRBJ2-1	-	-	CASSSTAGSYNEQFF	TGTGCCAGCAGCTCGACAGCTGGGTCTTACAATGAGCAGTTCTTC
TRBV9	TRBJ1-4	-	-	CASSVGEGINQGGLFF	TGTGCCAGCAGCGTAGGGGAGGGGATCAATCAAGGCGGACTGTTTTTT
TRBV10-3	TRBJ1-4	once	TRBD1	CATGQNEKLFF	TGTGCCACGGGACAGAATGAAAAACTGTTTTTT